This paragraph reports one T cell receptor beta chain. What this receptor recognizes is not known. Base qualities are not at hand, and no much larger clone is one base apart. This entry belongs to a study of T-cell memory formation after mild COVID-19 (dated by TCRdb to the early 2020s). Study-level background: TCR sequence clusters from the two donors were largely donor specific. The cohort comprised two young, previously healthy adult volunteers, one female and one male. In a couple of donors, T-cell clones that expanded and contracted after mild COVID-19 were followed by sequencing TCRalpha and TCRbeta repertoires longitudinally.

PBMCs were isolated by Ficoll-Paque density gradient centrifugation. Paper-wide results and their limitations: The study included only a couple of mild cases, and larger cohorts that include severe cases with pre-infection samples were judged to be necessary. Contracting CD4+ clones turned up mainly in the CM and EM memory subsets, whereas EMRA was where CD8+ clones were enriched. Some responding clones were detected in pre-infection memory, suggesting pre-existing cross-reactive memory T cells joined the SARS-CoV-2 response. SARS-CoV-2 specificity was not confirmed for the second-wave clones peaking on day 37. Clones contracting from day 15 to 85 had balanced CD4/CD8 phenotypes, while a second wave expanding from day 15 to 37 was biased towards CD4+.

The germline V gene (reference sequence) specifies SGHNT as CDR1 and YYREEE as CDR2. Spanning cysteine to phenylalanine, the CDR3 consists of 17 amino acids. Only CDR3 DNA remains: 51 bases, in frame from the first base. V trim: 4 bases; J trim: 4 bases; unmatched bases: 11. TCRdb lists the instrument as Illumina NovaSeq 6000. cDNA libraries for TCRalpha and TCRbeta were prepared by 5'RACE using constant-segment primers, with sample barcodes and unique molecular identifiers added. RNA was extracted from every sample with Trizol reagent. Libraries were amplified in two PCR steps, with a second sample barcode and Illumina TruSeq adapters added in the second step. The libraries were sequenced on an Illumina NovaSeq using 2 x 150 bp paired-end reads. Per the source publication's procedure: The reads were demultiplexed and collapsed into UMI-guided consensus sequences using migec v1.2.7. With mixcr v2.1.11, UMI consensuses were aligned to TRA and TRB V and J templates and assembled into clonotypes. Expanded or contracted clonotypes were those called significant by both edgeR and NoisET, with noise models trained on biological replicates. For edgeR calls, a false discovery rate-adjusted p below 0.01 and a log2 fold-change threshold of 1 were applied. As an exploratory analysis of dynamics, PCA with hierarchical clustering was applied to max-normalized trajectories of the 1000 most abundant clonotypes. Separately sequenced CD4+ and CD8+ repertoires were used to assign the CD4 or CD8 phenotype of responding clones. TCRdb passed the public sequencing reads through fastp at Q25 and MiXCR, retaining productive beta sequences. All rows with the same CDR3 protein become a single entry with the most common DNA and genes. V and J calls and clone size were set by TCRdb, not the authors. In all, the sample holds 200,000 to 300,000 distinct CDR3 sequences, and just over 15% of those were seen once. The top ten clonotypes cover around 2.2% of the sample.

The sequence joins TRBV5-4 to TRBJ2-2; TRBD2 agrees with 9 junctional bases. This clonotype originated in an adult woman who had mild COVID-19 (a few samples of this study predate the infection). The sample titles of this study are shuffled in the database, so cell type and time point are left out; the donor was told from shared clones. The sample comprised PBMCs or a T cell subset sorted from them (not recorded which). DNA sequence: TGTGCCAGCAGCCTTCCTGGTAGCGGGAGTTCCACCGGGGAGCTGTTTTTT. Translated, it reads CASSLPGSGSSTGELFF.